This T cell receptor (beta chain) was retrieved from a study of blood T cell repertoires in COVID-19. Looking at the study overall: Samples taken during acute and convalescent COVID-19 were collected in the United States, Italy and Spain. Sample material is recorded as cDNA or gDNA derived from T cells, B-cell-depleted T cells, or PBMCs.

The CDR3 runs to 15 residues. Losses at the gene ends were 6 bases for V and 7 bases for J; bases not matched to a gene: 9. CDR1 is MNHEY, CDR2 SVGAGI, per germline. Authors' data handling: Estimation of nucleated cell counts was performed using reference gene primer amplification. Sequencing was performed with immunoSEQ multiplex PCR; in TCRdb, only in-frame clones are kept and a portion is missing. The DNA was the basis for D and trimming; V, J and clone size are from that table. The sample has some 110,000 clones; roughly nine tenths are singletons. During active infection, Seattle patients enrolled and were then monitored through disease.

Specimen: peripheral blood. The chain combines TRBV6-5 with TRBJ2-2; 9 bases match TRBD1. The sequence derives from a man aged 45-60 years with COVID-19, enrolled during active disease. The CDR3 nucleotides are TGTGCCAGCAGAGCCGGGACAGGGCGTCTCGGGGAGCTGTTTTTT. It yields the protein CASRAGTGRLGELFF.